In this sample, the clone carrying this TCR beta chain turned up many times. Antigen unknown. TCRdb processed the multiplex PCR reads anew with MiXCR; each CDR3 protein has one entry. The sample has some 130,000 distinct CDR3 sequences, 15% to 20% seen once. Germline V gene sequence: CDR1 SGHTA, CDR2 FQGNSA. Trimming took off 3 bases at V and 9 bases at J, with 15 bases between the two ends. The CDR3 is 14 residues long. Samples came from axillary lymph nodes draining the breast cancer. This sample stems from a study of breast tumors, draining lymph nodes, adjacent tissues. The study's findings and limits: Luminal-like breast cancer showed significantly greater tumor-nontumor repertoire similarity than basal-like breast cancer did. Tumor T cell lymph node origin was a supported hypothesis, not proven.

The sample was axillary lymph node tissue. The chain uses TRBV7-2 and TRBJ2-1; D possibly uses TRBD1 or TRBD2 (5 bases each). This sequence originates from a female donor with breast cancer. Some clones in this sample may be carry-over from other donors' samples. The CDR3 reads CASSLLGAVSEQFF. The DNA for the CDR3 is TGTGCCAGCAGCTTGCTCGGGGCGGTAAGTGAGCAGTTCTTC. Full variable domain (missing parts from reference TRBV7-2 and TRBJ2-1): GAGVSQSPSNKVTEKGKDVELRCDPISGHTALYWYRQSLGQGLEFLIYFQGNSAPDKSGLPSDRFSAERTGGSVSTLTIQRTQQEDSAVYLCASSLLGAVSEQFFGPGTRLTVL.